These 6 T cell receptor beta chains share one sample of origin, sequenced in a study of blood T cell repertoires in COVID-19. Measured with immunoSEQ multiplex PCR; TCRdb has only the in-frame clones, and not every one. The sample lists about 270,000 clones; approximately 90% were seen once. What was sequenced was PBMCs or T cells enriched from blood (not recorded which). The source is a woman aged 45 to 65 who had recovered from COVID-19.

This rearrangement joins TRBV7-3 to TRBJ1-6, with 8 bases aligning to TRBD1. Germline values: CDR1 SGHTA, CDR2 FQGTGA. Trimming took 2 bases from V and 7 from J; bases not matched to a gene: 10. The CDR3 runs 17 residues. CDR3 loop: CASSLGGQGASNSPLHF. The DNA of the CDR3 is TGTGCCAGCAGCTTAGGTGGCCAGGGGGCTTCAAATTCACCCCTCCACTTT. The full variable domain, with the rest looked up from reference TRBV7-3 and TRBJ1-6, is GAGVSQTPSNKVTEKGKYVELRCDPISGHTALYWYRQSLGQGPEFLIYFQGTGAADDSGLPNDRFFAVRPEGSVSTLKIQRTERGDSAVYLCASSLGGQGASNSPLHFGNGTRLTVT.

In its sample, this clone was seen a few times. This chain uses TRBV30 with TRBJ1-1; no clear D. Germline V gene lookup returns CDR1 GTSNPN and CDR2 SVGIG (reference sequence). The V and J ends lost 2 bases and 0 bases respectively, with 7 bases between them. The CDR3 loop spans 13 amino acids. The CDR3 DNA follows: TGTGCCTGGAGTAACAACATGAACACTGAAGCTTTCTTT. Amino acid sequence: CAWSNNMNTEAFF. Drawing the rest from reference TRBV30 and TRBJ1-1, the complete variable domain is SQTIHQWPATLVQPVGSPLSLECTVEGTSNPNLYWYRQAAGRGLQLLFYSVGIGQISSEVPQNLSASRPQDRQFILSSKKLLLSDSGFYLCAWSNNMNTEAFFGQGTRLTVV.

The chain carries TRBV5-1 and TRBJ2-5; 7 bases are shared with TRBD1. CDR1 and CDR2 (germline): SGHRS, YFSETQ. This CDR3 region has 14 residues. V was pared by 0 bases and J by 4 bases, with 3 bases of the junction left unmatched. The CDR3 loop reads CASSLGGGVETQYF. DNA for the CDR3: TGCGCCAGCAGCTTGGGAGGGGGCGTAGAGACCCAGTACTTC.

The V call is TRBV13, the J call TRBJ2-1; the match to TRBD2 covers 11 bases. This CDR3 region has 16 residues. CDR1 and CDR2 (germline): PRHDT, FYEKMQ (reference sequence). Losses at the gene ends were 5 bases for V and 4 bases for J; bases not matched to a gene: 7. In DNA, the CDR3 is TGTGCCAGCAGCGTAGCGGGAGGGCCCCCGTACAATGAGCAGTTCTTC. Encoded protein: CASSVAGGPPYNEQFF.

The rearrangement uses TRBV27 and TRBJ1-1, with 11 bases matching TRBD1. This CDR3 has 16 amino acids. J gave up 4 bases and V 5 bases, and 9 bases lay outside the gene matches. Germline lookup yields CDR1 MNHEY and CDR2 SMNVEV (reference sequence). This CDR3 is CASSPGQGARGTEAFF. The CDR3, as DNA: TGTGCCAGCAGTCCTGGACAGGGGGCTAGGGGCACTGAAGCTTTCTTT.

The chain joins TRBV5-1 to TRBJ1-1; 7 bases are a match to TRBD1. Per germline, CDR1 SGHRS and CDR2 YFSETQ. V lost 5 bases and J lost 8; bases outside the gene matches: 9. This CDR3 has 13 residues. The CDR3 here is CASSPRQGSEAFF. The CDR3 DNA follows: TGCGCCAGCAGTCCTAGACAGGGCTCGGAAGCTTTCTTT.